This TCR beta chain was found in a study of blood T cell repertoires in COVID-19. Study-level background: Collection of acute and convalescent COVID-19 samples took place in the United States, Italy and Spain. PBMCs, B-cell-depleted T cells, or T cells were the source of the cDNA or gDNA that made up the material.

As regards this clone: The sample contains more than one DNA sequence encoding this CDR3.

Authors' analysis steps: Cell counts per sample came from amplifying reference gene primers. Some clones are missing from TCRdb's copy, which holds only in-frame ones; the method was immunoSEQ multiplex PCR. V and J calls and clone size are as listed in that table; D and trimming were resolved from the DNA. The repertoire consists of 350,000 to 450,000 clones, with more than 70% occurring once and the leading ten covering more than 1%. The source of this sequence is a man aged 40-50 years with acute or convalescent COVID-19. Source material: peripheral blood.

CDR3 protein: CASSPLAGGSYNEQFF. The DNA for the CDR3 is TGTGCCAGCAGCCCATTAGCGGGTGGCTCCTACAATGAGCAGTTCTTC. The chain is built from TRBV3-1 (or the pseudogene TRBV3-2) and TRBJ2-1, with TRBD2 matching over 7 bases. The CDR3 extends over 16 amino acids. CDR1 is LGHDT and CDR2 is YNNKEL in the germline V gene (reference sequence). V gave up 4 bases and J gave up 0 bases; unmatched junction bases: 6.